Listed here is a single TCR beta chain. These data come from a study of blood T cell repertoires in COVID-19. Overall study context: The United States, Italy and Spain provided the acute and convalescent COVID-19 samples. In each case, the material was cDNA or gDNA derived from T cells, B-cell-depleted T cells, or PBMCs.

Data came from immunoSEQ multiplex PCR; TCRdb stores just in-frame clones and leaves some out. Of about 36,000 clones in the sample, over 80% were seen once. With V trimmed by 2 bases and J by 5 bases, 4 bases remained unmatched. This CDR3 is built from 14 residues. Germline lookup yields CDR1 MNHEY and CDR2 SVGAGI. Material for sequencing was peripheral blood. The rearrangement links TRBV6-5 to TRBJ2-7, with 9 positions matching TRBD1. The receptor's source is a human donor in a cohort sampled during active COVID-19. The CDR3 region has the DNA TGTGCCAGCAGTTACCAGGACAGGGGCAACGAGCAGTACTTC. Translation gives CASSYQDRGNEQYF.